The T cell receptor (beta chain) under discussion was sequenced for a study of T cells in Graves' hyperthyroidism and ophthalmopathy. A patient was excluded if there was uncontrolled infection, other autoimmune disease, pregnancy or lactation. Amplified TCR beta CDR3 regions derived from RNA transcripts. The primer set for the first-round RT-PCR of the TCR CDR3 was HTBI. One entry per CDR3 protein results from TCRdb running MiXCR on the multiplex PCR reads. Counted here are 550,000 to 700,000 distinct CDR3 sequences, 46% occurring once; the ten biggest clones make up under 20%. Study-level findings and limits: Before onset, ophthalmopathy was predicted by the model a median 6.5 months earlier. In blood, most of the thyroid clonotypes expanded above 0.001 were also present.

This clonotype was seen once. Its antigen is as yet unknown. A much larger clone differs by one base, so this may be a read error. The CDR3 contains 15 residues. CDR1 is SGHRS, CDR2 YFSETQ, per germline. The chain carries TRBV5-1 and TRBJ2-7; possible D gene TRBD1, 5 bases. Sequencing was carried out using peripheral blood or thyroid tissue (not recorded which). This sequence was found in an adult woman with Graves' disease, either hyperthyroidism or ophthalmopathy (not recorded which). CDR3 amino acids: CASSLGQSNSCEQYF. The CDR3 DNA reads as TGCGCCAGCAGCTTGGGACAGAGCAACTCCTGCGAGCAGTACTTC.